This T cell receptor (beta chain) was recovered during a study of T-cell memory formation after mild COVID-19. A remark on this clonotype: The antigen remains unidentified.

Trimming took off 5 bases at V and 3 bases at J, with 16 bases between the two ends. Per the germline V gene, CDR1 is MNHEY and CDR2 is SVGAGI. The CDR3 length is 15 residues. Study observations and caveats: Balance between CD4 and CD8 was seen in clones contracting day 15 to 85, and a CD4+ lean was seen in later expanders. Proof of SARS-CoV-2 specificity was absent for the second-wave clones that crested on day 37.

One entry per CDR3 protein, called by TCRdb with MiXCR from the 5' RACE reads. The sample lists around 200,000 distinct CDR3 sequences; around a fifth were seen once. V is TRBV6-5 and J is TRBJ1-1; a weak D match, TRBD1 (6 bases). Material: PBMCs or a T cell subset sorted from them (not recorded which). The sequence was obtained from an adult woman who had mild COVID-19 (a few samples of this study predate the infection). Cell type and time point are not known. The CDR3 DNA follows: TGTGCCAGCAGTGCGACAGGCCCCGACGACACTGAAGCTTTCTTT. This translates into CASSATGPDDTEAFF.